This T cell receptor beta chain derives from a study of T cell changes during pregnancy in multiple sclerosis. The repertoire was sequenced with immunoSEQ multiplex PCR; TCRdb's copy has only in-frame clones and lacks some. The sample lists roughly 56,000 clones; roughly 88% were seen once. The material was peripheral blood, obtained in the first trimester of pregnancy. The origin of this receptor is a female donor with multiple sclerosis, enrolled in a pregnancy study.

The CDR3 sequence is CASSSKLAGAEDTQYF. CDR3 DNA: TGTGCCAGCAGCTCAAAACTAGCGGGAGCAGAGGATACGCAGTATTTT. This chain links TRBV7-9 with TRBJ2-3, with TRBD2 identical over 11 bases. The CDR3 runs to 16 residues. Germline loops: CDR1 SEHNR, CDR2 FQNEAQ (reference sequence). J was trimmed by 6 bases and V by 4 bases; bases with no gene match: 9.